The 18 T cell receptor beta chains in this list originate from one sample, sequenced in a study of OX40 agonist ivuxolimab in advanced cancers. The table came from immunoSEQ multiplex PCR; TCRdb's copy has only in-frame clones and leaves some out. There are 45,000 to 65,000 clones in the sample; about four fifths occur only once, and more than 2.5% lies in the top ten. This specimen consisted of CD4+ or CD8+ T cells sorted from blood, obtained in a trial of the OX40 agonist ivuxolimab. The source of these receptors is an adult with an advanced solid tumor such as melanoma, head and neck, liver or kidney cancer.

The chain combines TRBV11-2 with TRBJ2-1, with 10 positions matching TRBD2. The junction had 7 bases not matched to a gene; V was cut back by 3 bases and J by 5 bases. CDR1 and CDR2 (germline): SGHAT, FQNNGV. CDR3 length: 16 amino acids. This CDR3 is CASSFLLAGPNNEQFF. The CDR3 nucleotides read TGTGCCAGCAGCTTCCTACTAGCGGGACCTAACAATGAGCAGTTCTTC.

This clone was seen only once. The chain joins TRBV18 to TRBJ2-1, with 9 bases that match TRBD2. The CDR3 runs 15 residues. V shed 0 bases, J shed 9 bases, and the junction held 6 bases outside the gene matches. Germline V lookup: CDR1 KGHSH, CDR2 LQKENI. CDR3 amino acids: CASSPPAGGLSEQFF. Written as DNA, the CDR3 is TGTGCCAGCTCACCACCTGCGGGGGGGCTATCTGAGCAGTTCTTC.

The chain joins TRBV9 to TRBJ1-3, with D hard to call. The CDR3 consists of 17 residues. Between the trimmed V and J ends, which lost 0 bases and 0 bases, there was a span of 13 bases. The V gene's germline CDR1 is SGDLS and CDR2 YYNGEE. In nucleotides, the CDR3 is TGTGCCAGCAGCGTAGGAGGGCAGCCTAGCTCTGGAAACACCATATATTTT. This translates into CASSVGGQPSSGNTIYF.

V gene TRBV4-2 combines with J gene TRBJ2-7; TRBD2 is a possible D gene (6 bases). The CDR3 is 13 residues long. V lost 0 bases and J lost 7, with 10 bases in between. CDR1 and CDR2 (germline): LGHNA, YNFKEQ. Here the CDR3 reads CASSQENSGEQYF. CDR3 in DNA: TGTGCCAGCAGCCAAGAAAACAGCGGGGAGCAGTACTTC.

The J gene is TRBJ1-2, the V gene TRBV18; the match to TRBD1 covers 7 bases. The CDR3 runs to 16 residues. Unmatched junction bases numbered 7, after V lost 2 bases and J lost 1 base. Germline V gene sequence: CDR1 KGHSH, CDR2 LQKENI. The CDR3 nucleotides read TGTGCCAGCTCACCAAACCGGGCAGGGGGTAACTATGGCTACACCTTC. This translates into CASSPNRAGGNYGYTF.

This clone was observed a few times. The chain uses TRBV9 and TRBJ1-2; D is unclear. This CDR3 region has 14 residues. The germline V and J ends were trimmed by 0 bases and 5 bases, with 11 bases remaining between them. CDR1 is SGDLS and CDR2 is YYNGEE in the germline V gene. CDR3 amino acids: CASSVGGGRYGYTF. The DNA for the CDR3 is TGTGCCAGCAGCGTAGGGGGAGGGAGGTATGGCTACACCTTC.

The chain links TRBV27 to TRBJ1-2; 8 bases line up with TRBD1. Germline loops: CDR1 MNHEY, CDR2 SMNVEV (reference sequence). CDR3 length equals 15 residues. Trimming removed 6 bases from V and 5 bases from J; junction bases left unmatched: 11. DNA of the CDR3: TGTGCCAGCAGCCATGACAGGGGCCGACTTTATGGCTACACCTTC. It is translated as CASSHDRGRLYGYTF.

This sequence joins TRBV29-1 and TRBJ2-7; 7 bases are a match to TRBD1. Germline CDR1 SQVTM, CDR2 ANQGSEA. This CDR3 spans 15 amino acids. J gave up 0 bases and V 6 bases, and 11 bases lay outside the gene matches. The CDR3 DNA reads as TGCAGCGTAGGCCTGACGGACAGGAACTCCTACGAGCAGTACTTC. Amino acid sequence: CSVGLTDRNSYEQYF.

V is TRBV15 and J is TRBJ2-2; TRBD2 is a possible D gene (6 bases). Per the germline V gene, CDR1 is LNHNV and CDR2 is YYDKDF (reference sequence). Trimming removed 4 bases at V and 2 bases at J, with 11 bases between. The CDR3 is made up of 15 amino acids. CDR3 protein: CATSTGGPNTGELFF. As DNA, the CDR3 is TGTGCCACCAGCACCGGGGGACCAAACACCGGGGAGCTGTTTTTT.

This clone appeared a few times. The chain combines TRBV11-1 with TRBJ1-1; no clear D gene. Germline-derived CDR1 and CDR2 are SGHAT and FQDESV (reference sequence). V lost 2 bases to trimming and J lost 3 bases, with 13 bases between them. The CDR3 totals 15 residues. The CDR3 sequence: CASSLTGSWDTEAFF. CDR3 coding DNA: TGTGCCAGCAGCTTAACGGGGAGTTGGGACACTGAAGCTTTCTTT.

The gene calls are TRBV7-2 and TRBJ2-7, with 10 positions matching TRBD1. V lost 5 bases, J lost 9 bases, and 10 bases stayed unmatched. This CDR3 is built from 14 residues. CDR1 is SGHTA, CDR2 FQGNSA, per germline. The CDR3, as DNA: TGTGCCAGCAGCCTGGGACAGGGGCTCGGAGGGCAGTACTTC. It is translated as CASSLGQGLGGQYF.

On this clone: Other DNA variants within this sample encode the same CDR3. The chain couples TRBV2 to TRBJ1-2; no clear D. V was clipped by 9 bases and J by 2 bases, with 13 bases between them. Germline V lookup: CDR1 SNHLY, CDR2 FYNNEI. The CDR3 has 13 amino acids. The CDR3 sequence: CASSPRQNYGYTF. DNA for the CDR3: TGTGCCAGTTCTCCGCGACAAAACTATGGCTACACCTTC.

The V and J genes are TRBV11-3 and TRBJ1-4; the D is unclear. Germline CDR1 is SGHNT and CDR2 is YENEEA. V lost 4 bases, J lost 7 bases, and 7 bases lay in between. The CDR3 runs 12 residues. Here the CDR3 reads CASSSEGEKLFF. CDR3 coding DNA: TGTGCCAGCAGCTCCGAGGGTGAAAAACTGTTTTTT.

This rearrangement joins TRBV18 to TRBJ2-7, with D perhaps matching TRBD1 or TRBD2 (5 bases each). The CDR3 totals 13 residues. The germline CDR1 and CDR2 sequences are KGHSH and LQKENI. Trimming stripped 3 bases from V and 3 bases from J, with 9 bases between. The CDR3 DNA sequence: TGTGCCAGCTCACCCGGGACGTACTACGAGCAGTACTTC. It encodes CASSPGTYYEQYF. The full variable domain, completed using reference TRBV18 and TRBJ2-7, is NAGVMQNPRHLVRRRGQEARLRCSPMKGHSHVYWYRQLPEEGLKFMVYLQKENIIDESGMPKERFSAEFPKEGPSILRIQQVVRGDSAAYFCASSPGTYYEQYFGPGTRLTVT.

This clone appeared a single time. The V gene is TRBV5-3, the J gene TRBJ1-5; D is undetermined. TRBV5-3 belongs to the ORF category, with a function that is uncertain. V dropped 3 bases and J dropped 2 bases, with 9 bases sitting between them. CDR3 size: 14 residues. The CDR3 is CARSSESRNQPQHF. CDR3 in DNA: TGTGCCAGAAGCTCGGAGTCCCGCAATCAGCCCCAGCATTTT.

CDR3 loop: CASSAARDRVSYEQYF. The CDR3 DNA is TGTGCCAGCAGTGCAGCTCGGGACAGGGTTTCCTACGAGCAGTACTTC. The chain links TRBV6-1 to TRBJ2-7, with 9 bases matching TRBD1. This CDR3 spans 16 amino acids. V trimming: 4 bases; J trimming: 1 base; junction bases outside the gene matches: 8. CDR1 and CDR2 (germline): MNHNS, SASEGT.

The chain has TRBV5-6 and TRBJ1-5; D gene ambiguous. This CDR3 has 13 amino acids. CDR1 is SGHDT, CDR2 YYEEEE, per germline. V was pared by 3 bases and J by 4 bases, with 8 bases between. The CDR3 nucleotides read TGTGCCAGCAGCTCCGTCCATAATCAGCCCCAGCATTTT. Residues: CASSSVHNQPQHF.

The J gene is TRBJ1-3, the V gene TRBV7-2; TRBD1 matches 9 bases. Germline CDR1 and CDR2: SGHTA and FQGNSA. The CDR3 covers 16 residues. Trimming at V came to 9 bases and at J to 9 bases, leaving 18 bases not matched to a gene. CDR3 bases: TGTGCCAGTTCCGAGGCGGGGACAGGGCGCTTAGGCACCATATATTTT. Translating gives CASSEAGTGRLGTIYF.